This TCR beta chain was recovered during a study of cytotoxic CD8 clonotypes in ibrutinib-treated CLL. General observations from the study: Investigators sampled sustained-remission and progressing patients at differing times. Against age-matched healthy donors, baseline clonality ran higher and tracked circulating CD8+ T-cell counts. Rising at ibrutinib response, clonality subsequently fell back toward baseline at progression.

A remark on this clone: Its cognate antigen is unknown.

Sequencing used immunoSEQ multiplex PCR; TCRdb keeps in-frame clones, though not all of them. This table has tens of thousands of clones, 68% appearing once. Sequencing was performed on PBMCs, taken after 12 months of ibrutinib treatment. The TCR comes from a human donor with chronic lymphocytic leukemia.

CDR3 DNA sequence: TGTGCCAGCAGCGTATCACTAAGCACTGAAGCTTTCTTT. Protein product: CASSVSLSTEAFF. The chain is built from TRBV9 and TRBJ1-1; D is ambiguous. The germline V gene encodes CDR1 SGDLS and CDR2 YYNGEE. V lost 1 base and J lost 4, with 8 bases in between. The CDR3 is 13 amino acids. Looking up the rest from reference TRBV9 and TRBJ1-1 gives the full variable domain: DSGVTQTPKHLITATGQRVTLRCSPRSGDLSVYWYQQSLDQGLQFLIQYYNGEERAKGNILERFSAQQFPDLHSELNLSSLELGDSALYFCASSVSLSTEAFFGQGTRLTVV.